This is a list of T cell receptor beta chains from one sample in a study of T cells in tuberculosis. The repertoire was sequenced with immunoSEQ multiplex PCR; TCRdb's copy has only in-frame clones and lacks some. Seen here are 25,000 to 35,000 clones, about 90% observed once, and the top ten hold about 5.3%. Sequenced material: PBMCs, taken at tuberculosis diagnosis. Receptors originate from an adult with tuberculosis. CDR3s include the opening cysteine and the closing phenylalanine or tryptophan. D genes are given only for firm matches.

>TRBD1|TRBV11-2|TRBJ1-4
CASSPGTGGLGKLFF
>NA|TRBV4-3|TRBJ1-3
CASSQDAAGNTIYF
>NA|TRBV6-1|TRBJ1-6
CASSRGDSIGSPLHF
>NA|TRBV30|TRBJ1-5
CACSEGNDQPQHF
>NA|TRBV6-1|TRBJ1-6
CASSESDGGNSPLHF
>NA|TRBV28|TRBJ1-1
CASSLRGYNTEAFF
>NA|TRBV6-4|TRBJ2-1
CASTRTAGTNEQFF
>NA|TRBV28|TRBJ1-6
CASSFRSPYNSPLHF
>NA|TRBV11-2|TRBJ1-2
CASSLGFGTGSGYTF
>TRBD1|TRBV6-1|TRBJ1-4
CASSEALRGTGGDEKLFF
>NA|TRBV4-1|TRBJ2-2
CASSQDRIGLTNTGELFF
>TRBD2|TRBV5-4|TRBJ2-3
CASHSGGSTDTQYF
>TRBD1|TRBV7-9|TRBJ1-6
CASSLIRTGGERSPLHF
>NA|TRBV30|TRBJ1-2
CAWSVGPVTNYGYTF
>TRBD1|TRBV4-2|TRBJ1-1
CASSLGQGGEAFF
>TRBD1|TRBV2|TRBJ2-1
CASRDSILGQVINEQFF
>NA|TRBV9|TRBJ1-3
CASSAVGGGNTIYF
>NA|TRBV4-1|TRBJ1-5
CASSQELLEKPQHF
>NA|TRBV6-4|TRBJ2-3
CASSDSSGEADTQYF
>NA|TRBV7-2|TRBJ1-2
CASSFQDSLPGYTF
>NA|TRBV5-1|TRBJ1-1
CASSLAGSEWILNTEAFF
>TRBD2|TRBV7-2|TRBJ2-5
CASSRGRQETQYF
>TRBD2|TRBV28|TRBJ2-3
CASSSTTPLGLAGWTDTQYF
>TRBD1|TRBV5-6|TRBJ1-5
CASSPMTGGIGQPQHF
>NA|TRBV14|TRBJ2-7
CASSHGIFFLEQYF
>TRBD1|TRBV27|TRBJ2-3
CASSPDRGDTDTQYF
>NA|TRBV10-2|TRBJ1-2
CASSEGRVGGYTF
>TRBD1|TRBV7-3|TRBJ2-1
CASSVDRGAFNEQFF
>NA|TRBV2|TRBJ1-1
CASSEVTGKRDTEAFF
>TRBD1|TRBV19|TRBJ1-3
CASIAGGYGNTIYF
>NA|TRBV6-4|TRBJ2-6
CASSDSLTGGANVLTF
>TRBD2|TRBV28|TRBJ2-1
CASSPRLAVYNEQFF
>NA|TRBV18|TRBJ2-5
CASSPYEEETQYF
>TRBD1|TRBV2|TRBJ1-4
CASSDYRGPREKLFF
>NA|TRBV9|TRBJ2-5
CASSGVAGGRETQYF
>NA|TRBV5-1|TRBJ2-3
CASSSGTDTQYF
>NA|TRBV6-1|TRBJ2-7
CASIGGSFYEQYF
>TRBD2|TRBV28|TRBJ2-3
CASSSTGGSTDTQYF
>NA|TRBV27|TRBJ1-1
CASSFAGNTEAFF
>TRBD2|TRBV7-2|TRBJ2-3
CASSLVGGREGATQYF
>NA|TRBV7-8|TRBJ1-5
CASSRPGQILQPQHF
>NA|TRBV25-1|TRBJ1-5
CASSGGGRDNLSNQPQHF
>TRBD2|TRBV7-9|TRBJ2-5
CASSFAGVSFETQYF
>TRBD1|TRBV28|TRBJ1-5
CASSPHRGLGNQPQHF
>NA|TRBV4-1|TRBJ2-3
CASSQQLGRAQYF
>NA|TRBV7-8|TRBJ2-7
CASSLEAGSSYEQYF
>TRBD2|TRBV6-6|TRBJ2-1
CASSYRRDYSYNEQFF
>NA|TRBV19|TRBJ1-1
CASSIAHPNTEAFF
>TRBD1|TRBV4-1|TRBJ1-2
CASSQILGGDYGYTF
>TRBD1|TRBV5-1|TRBJ1-1
CASSLGTGGTEAFF
>TRBD2|TRBV5-1|TRBJ2-1
CASSLIAGVGNEQFF
>TRBD1|TRBV6-8|TRBJ1-2
CASSYSWTGKDWWVYTF
>TRBD2|TRBV30|TRBJ2-1
CAWSLGTSGSNEQFF
>TRBD2|TRBV29-1|TRBJ2-3
CSGRGVTDTQYF
>NA|TRBV15|TRBJ1-2
CATSTTTGFGYTF
>TRBD2|TRBV11-2|TRBJ2-1
CASSFEAGGSYNEQFF
>TRBD2|TRBV5-4|TRBJ2-5
CASSDGNALAGGPQTQYF